Each of the 26 T cell receptor beta chains below was sequenced from the same sample in a study of CD8+ T cells in alopecia areata. Extracted RNA was reverse transcribed, and the resulting cDNA served as sequencing template. Using immunoSEQ multiplex PCR, the repertoire was profiled, and TCRdb retains in-frame clones only, with some absent. The table shows over 200,000 clones, with about three fifths occurring only once. The specimen comprised CD4+ T cells sorted from blood, sampled at week 0. Receptors originate from a human donor with alopecia areata.

V gene TRBV14 combines with J gene TRBJ2-7, with TRBD1 identical over 7 bases. The V gene's germline CDR1 is SGHDN and CDR2 FVKESK. CDR3 length equals 15 residues. V lost 4 bases and J lost 1; bases outside the gene matches: 7. The CDR3 reads CASSRGQASSYEQYF. The CDR3 coding sequence is TGTGCCAGCAGCCGAGGACAGGCTTCGTCCTACGAGCAGTACTTC.

The chain has TRBV11-2 and TRBJ1-1; 9 nucleotides match TRBD1. The CDR3 runs to 15 residues. V lost 7 bases to trimming and J lost 4 bases; unmatched junction nucleotides: 10. The germline gives CDR1 SGHAT, CDR2 FQNNGV. The CDR3 reads CASIGTGRMATEAFF. The CDR3 bases are TGTGCCAGCATTGGGACAGGGAGGATGGCCACTGAAGCTTTCTTT.

This clone came up once. The rearrangement links TRBV2 to TRBJ2-7; 9 bases fit TRBD1. The CDR3 has 15 residues. Germline V CDR1 and CDR2: SNHLY, FYNNEI. V was clipped by 3 bases and J by 7 bases; unmatched bases: 10. This chain's CDR3 is CASSEFGQGWREQYF. The DNA of the CDR3 is TGTGCCAGCAGTGAGTTCGGACAGGGGTGGAGGGAGCAGTACTTC.

In this sample, this clone turned up a few times. This sequence joins TRBV4-1 and TRBJ1-1, with D possibly matching TRBD1 (5 bases). This CDR3 contains 14 residues. CDR1 and CDR2 (germline): MGHRA, YSYEKL. Deletions cut 4 bases from V and 1 base from J, with 10 bases between. The CDR3 region has the DNA TGCGCCAGCAGCCGCGGTAGGGGGAACACTGAAGCTTTCTTT. This gives the protein CASSRGRGNTEAFF.

This clone was seen more than once but under ten times. J is TRBJ2-5 and V is TRBV29-1; D ambiguous. V was clipped by 6 bases and J by 5 bases, with 22 bases between them. The germline CDR1 and CDR2 sequences are SQVTM and ANQGSEA. There are 15 residues in the CDR3. The DNA of the CDR3 is TGCAGCGTCCAGCATTCAACTACTCCTCAGGAGACCCAGTACTTC. This translates into CSVQHSTTPQETQYF.

In this sample, this clone turned up once. V gene TRBV9 combines with J gene TRBJ2-7, with D tentatively TRBD2 (5 bases). Germline V gives CDR1 SGDLS, CDR2 YYNGEE. Trimming stripped 0 bases from V and 2 bases from J, with 15 bases between. This CDR3 has 16 amino acids. In DNA, the CDR3 is TGTGCCAGCAGCGTAGGTAGCGCACAATTCCCCTACGAGCAGTACTTC. This gives the protein CASSVGSAQFPYEQYF.

This chain joins TRBV6-1 and TRBJ2-6, with D perhaps TRBD1 (6 bases). The CDR3 is made up of 14 amino acids. CDR1 and CDR2 (germline): MNHNS, SASEGT. V was clipped by 8 bases and J by 0 bases, with 8 bases between them. The CDR3 DNA reads as TGTGCCAGCGGGACAACCTCTGGGGCCAACGTCCTGACTTTC. This gives the protein CASGTTSGANVLTF.

The chain has TRBV30 and TRBJ1-6, with TRBD1 matching 8 bases. Trimming took 4 bases from V and 0 from J; bases not matched to a gene: 11. The CDR3 totals 18 residues. Germline V gene data show CDR1 as GTSNPN and CDR2 as SVGIG (reference sequence). The CDR3: CAWTSRQGRSSYNSPLHF. In DNA form, the CDR3 reads TGTGCCTGGACAAGCAGACAGGGGCGAAGCTCCTATAATTCACCCCTCCACTTT.

This clone has only a few counts. This chain links TRBV7-8 with TRBJ2-7; D might be TRBD2 (5 bases). Germline CDR1 reads SGHVS; CDR2 reads FQNEAQ. This CDR3 is built from 14 residues. Trimming cost V 3 bases and J 2 bases, with 11 bases left between them. CDR3 coding DNA: TGTGCCAGCAGCTTGCGCGACGGGGCCTACGAGCAGTACTTC. It translates to CASSLRDGAYEQYF.

CDR3 DNA: TGTGCCAGCAGCCGACAGGGGGTCGGGGGCAATCAGCCCCAGCATTTT. It specifies CASSRQGVGGNQPQHF. This chain connects TRBV5-4 to TRBJ1-5; 9 bases fit TRBD1. J gave up 2 bases and V 4 bases, and 7 bases lay outside the gene matches. CDR3 length: 16 residues. The germline CDR1 and CDR2 sequences are SGHNT and YYREEE (reference sequence).

The J gene is TRBJ1-2, the V gene TRBV6-1, with D uncertain. The CDR3 runs 15 residues. V lost 2 bases, J lost 1 base, and 11 bases lay in between. CDR1 is MNHNS, CDR2 SASEGT, per germline. The CDR3 protein is CASSESRVINYGYTF. In DNA, the CDR3 is TGTGCCAGCAGTGAATCAAGGGTAATTAACTATGGCTACACCTTC.

The chain joins TRBV29-1 to TRBJ2-1, with 11 bases matching TRBD2. V dropped 6 bases and J dropped 8; count of bases not matched to a gene: 9. Germline CDR1 and CDR2: SQVTM and ANQGSEA. The length of the CDR3 is 14 residues. CDR3 DNA sequence: TGCAGCGTCCGCTACCTAGCGGGGGGTTATGAGCAGTTCTTC. Translating it yields CSVRYLAGGYEQFF.

The chain uses TRBV6-5 and TRBJ1-1; D unclear. Trimming left V 8 bases short and J 0 bases short, with 7 bases between. CDR3 length: 12 residues. In germline, CDR1 is MNHEY, CDR2 SVGAGI. CDR3 region: CASGQMNTEAFF. CDR3 nucleotide sequence: TGTGCCAGCGGGCAAATGAACACTGAAGCTTTCTTT.

The V gene is TRBV9, the J gene TRBJ2-3; 8 bases fit TRBD2. Germline assignment: CDR1 SGDLS and CDR2 YYNGEE. J gave up 0 bases and V 4 bases, and 4 bases lay outside the gene matches. The CDR3 extends over 15 amino acids. The CDR3 nucleotides are TGTGCCAGCAGCCCCCGACTAGCGAGCACAGATACGCAGTATTTT. Protein: CASSPRLASTDTQYF.

This chain joins TRBV27 and TRBJ2-7, with TRBD1 matching over 7 bases. CDR3 size: 13 residues. Germline values: CDR1 MNHEY, CDR2 SMNVEV (reference sequence). V shed 3 bases and J 3 bases; nucleotides not matched to a gene: 2. The CDR3 DNA is TGTGCCAGCAGTTTGAGACAGGGCTACGAGCAGTACTTC. Translated: CASSLRQGYEQYF.

With regard to this clone: Since the CDR3 does not end with the conserved phenylalanine or tryptophan, this likely comes from a read error. The gene calls are TRBV30 and TRBJ2-3; 13 nucleotides match TRBD2. The CDR3 is 15 amino acids. The J segment lost 4 bases and the V segment lost 3 bases, leaving 4 bases of the junction unmatched. Germline V gene data show CDR1 as GTSNPN and CDR2 as SVGIG (reference sequence). CDR3 in amino acids: CAWRLGLAGADTQYL. In DNA, the CDR3 is TGTGCCTGGAGGTTAGGACTAGCGGGGGCAGATACGCAGTATCTT.

The chain has TRBV29-1 and TRBJ2-4; D remains unclear. The CDR3 contains 11 residues. Germline CDR1 SQVTM, CDR2 ANQGSEA. The V end lost 3 bases, the J end lost 4 bases, and 4 bases lay between the germline ends. The DNA for the CDR3 is TGCAGCGTTGAGAGGAAAAACATTCAGTACTTC. Translating it yields CSVERKNIQYF. Full variable domain (remainder filled in from reference TRBV29-1 and TRBJ2-4): SAVISQKPSRDICQRGTSLTIQCQVDSQVTMMFWYRQQPGQSLTLIATANQGSEATYESGFVIDKFPISRPNLTFSTLTVSNMSPEDSSIYLCSVERKNIQYFGAGTRLSVL.

In this sample, this clone turned up a few times. This chain uses TRBV19 with TRBJ2-7; 13 bases are shared with TRBD2. Germline V lookup: CDR1 LNHDA, CDR2 SQIVND (reference sequence). The junction had 5 bases not matched to a gene; V was cut back by 6 bases and J by 9 bases. The CDR3 is 13 residues long. The CDR3 sequence is CASSGLAGVAQYF. CDR3 nucleotides: TGTGCCAGTAGCGGACTAGCGGGAGTGGCGCAGTACTTC.

The chain combines TRBV5-1 with TRBJ2-2, with a possible D match to TRBD2 (5 bases). The germline CDR1 and CDR2 sequences are SGHRS and YFSETQ. V gave up 4 bases and J gave up 4 bases, with 14 bases separating them. The CDR3 is 15 amino acids. The CDR3 sequence is CASSRIFGGTGELFF. The CDR3 coding sequence is TGCGCCAGCAGCCGCATCTTTGGAGGCACCGGGGAGCTGTTTTTT. Filled out from reference TRBV5-1 and TRBJ2-2, the complete variable domain reads KAGVTQTPRYLIKTRGQQVTLSCSPISGHRSVSWYQQTPGQGLQFLFEYFSETQRNKGNFPGRFSGRQFSNSRSEMNVSTLELGDSALYLCASSRIFGGTGELFFGEGSRLTVL.

This clone has just a few counts. The chain carries TRBV5-1 and TRBJ1-1; tentative D call: TRBD1 (6 bases). CDR1 and CDR2 from the germline V gene are SGHRS and YFSETQ. The CDR3 is 15 amino acids. Deletions cut 4 bases from V and 1 base from J, with 14 bases between. CDR3 in amino acids: CASSPTDRTNTEAFF. In DNA form, the CDR3 reads TGCGCCAGCAGCCCCACAGACAGGACGAACACTGAAGCTTTCTTT.

The genes are TRBV25-1 and TRBJ2-1; TRBD1 matches at 10 bases. Germline CDR1 MGHDK, CDR2 SYGVNS. The CDR3 consists of 15 residues. V shed 3 bases, J shed 8 bases, and the junction held 7 bases outside the gene matches. CDR3 DNA sequence: TGTGCCAGCAGTGAGCCCGGACAGGGGGAATATGAGCAGTTCTTC. It is translated as CASSEPGQGEYEQFF. Full variable domain (rest looked up from reference TRBV25-1 and TRBJ2-1): EADIYQTPRYLVIGTGKKITLECSQTMGHDKMYWYQQDPGMELHLIHYSYGVNSTEKGDLSSESTVSRIRTEHFPLTLESARPSHTSQYLCASSEPGQGEYEQFFGPGTRLTVL.

This chain links TRBV20-1 with TRBJ1-1, with D unresolved. The CDR3 is made up of 11 amino acids. Deletions cut 4 bases from V and 8 bases from J, with 11 bases between. From germline, CDR1 is DFQATT and CDR2 SNEGSKA (reference sequence). The CDR3 DNA is TGCAGTGCTATTGACGGCCCCGAAGCTTTCTTT. Its protein product is CSAIDGPEAFF.

The J gene is TRBJ1-2, the V gene TRBV4-1, with a possible D match to TRBD1 (6 bases). CDR3 length: 13 residues. Germline CDR1 and CDR2: MGHRA and YSYEKL. V lost 3 bases, J lost 5 bases, and 10 bases lay in between. The CDR3 DNA follows: TGCGCCAGCAGCCAGGGGGCGGGGTATGGCTACACCTTC. Translation: CASSQGAGYGYTF.

This clone was found once. The V gene is TRBV4-1, the J gene TRBJ1-2; D is uncertain. V shed 0 bases and J shed 3 bases, with 11 bases lying between them. This CDR3 has 15 residues. Germline CDR1 MGHRA, CDR2 YSYEKL. For the CDR3, the DNA is TGCGCCAGCAGCCAAGACAGGAGGTGGGACTATGGCTACACCTTC. This encodes CASSQDRRWDYGYTF.

This clone was counted a few times. CDR3 DNA sequence: TGTGCCAGCAGTGAACATGACTCTAGCACAGATACGCAGTATTTT. It yields the protein CASSEHDSSTDTQYF. The chain joins TRBV25-1 to TRBJ2-3; D remains ambiguous. This CDR3 has 15 residues. V was trimmed by 2 bases and J by 0 bases, leaving 9 bases between them. Germline V lookup: CDR1 MGHDK, CDR2 SYGVNS.

The gene calls are TRBV28 and TRBJ1-5; the D is unclear. Trimming removed 7 bases from V and 4 bases from J, with 17 bases in between. Germline CDR1 reads MDHEN; CDR2 reads SYDVKM. There are 15 residues in the CDR3. The CDR3 DNA reads as TGTGCCAGCACGGTAAGGGCCCTAGGAAATCAGCCCCAGCATTTT. Translating gives CASTVRALGNQPQHF.